The present T cell receptor (beta chain) was sequenced within a study of identical twins. Study-level findings and limits: The degree of excess twin sharing was weaker in beta out-of-frame sequences. There was an excess of low generation probability in the out-of-frame alpha sequences that twins shared.

This clonotype was seen more than once but under ten times. Its antigen is undetermined. Per the germline V gene, CDR1 is DFQATT and CDR2 is SNEGSKA (reference sequence). This CDR3 contains 13 residues. Trimming at V came to 6 bases and at J to 5 bases, leaving 6 bases not matched to a gene. Unique molecular identifiers were present on the cDNA, and a universal primer site came from template switching. TCRdb analysed the 5' RACE reads with MiXCR anew, one entry per CDR3 protein. The sample carries 130,000 to 150,000 distinct CDR3 sequences, 3% to 4.5% recorded once. V gene TRBV20-1 combines with J gene TRBJ1-1; TRBD1 matches at 10 bases. The clonotype was recovered from a young man in good health. The sequenced sample was memory T cells sorted from blood. CDR3 in DNA: TGCAGTGCCAGACAGGGGGCTTCGACTGAAGCTTTCTTT. Its translation is CSARQGASTEAFF.